Sequencing of this TCR beta chain was carried out in a study of OX40 agonist ivuxolimab in advanced cancers. Overall study: Of the participants, over 30% had some prior anti-PD-1, anti-PD-L1 or anti-CTLA-4 therapy, which was allowed. Study outcomes and limitations: There was clonal expansion of CD4+ and CD8+ blood T cells by week 6 at 0.1 to 3.0 mg/kg.

CDR1 is SGHTA and CDR2 is FQGNSA in the germline V gene. Trimming cost V 5 bases and J 3 bases, with 11 bases left between them. The CDR3 is 14 residues long. In the case of this clone: Its antigen is not identified.

Here immunoSEQ multiplex PCR was the method, and the copy in TCRdb shows in-frame clones only, minus some. The sample records 60,000 to 85,000 clones, roughly 90% being singletons. The material sequenced was CD4+ or CD8+ T cells sorted from blood, taken in a trial of the OX40 agonist ivuxolimab. This receptor was obtained from an adult with an advanced solid tumor such as melanoma, head and neck, liver or kidney cancer. The chain has TRBV7-2 and TRBJ2-1; D is unclear. The chain's CDR3 is CASSPPGNYNEQFF. The DNA of the CDR3 is TGTGCCAGCAGCCCCCCTGGGAACTACAATGAGCAGTTCTTC. Variable domain in full (rest from reference TRBV7-2 and TRBJ2-1): GAGVSQSPSNKVTEKGKDVELRCDPISGHTALYWYRQSLGQGLEFLIYFQGNSAPDKSGLPSDRFSAERTGGSVSTLTIQRTQQEDSAVYLCASSPPGNYNEQFFGPGTRLTVL.